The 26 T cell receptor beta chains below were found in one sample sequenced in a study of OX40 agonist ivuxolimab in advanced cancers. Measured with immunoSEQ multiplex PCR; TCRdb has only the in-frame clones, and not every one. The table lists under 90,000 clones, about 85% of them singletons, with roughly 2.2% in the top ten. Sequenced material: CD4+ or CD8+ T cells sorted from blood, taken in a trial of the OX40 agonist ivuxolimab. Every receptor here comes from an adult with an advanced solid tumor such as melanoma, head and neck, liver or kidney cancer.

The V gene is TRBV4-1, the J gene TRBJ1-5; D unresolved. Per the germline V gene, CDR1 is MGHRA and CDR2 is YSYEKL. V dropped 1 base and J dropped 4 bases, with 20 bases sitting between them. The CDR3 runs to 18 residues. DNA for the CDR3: TGCGCCAGCAGCCAAGTTAATATGGGGTTTTTTAGGAATCAGCCCCAGCATTTT. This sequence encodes CASSQVNMGFFRNQPQHF.

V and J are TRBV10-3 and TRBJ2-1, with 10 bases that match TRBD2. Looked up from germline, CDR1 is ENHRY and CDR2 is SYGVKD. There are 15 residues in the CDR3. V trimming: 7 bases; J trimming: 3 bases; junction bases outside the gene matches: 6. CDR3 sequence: CAITPTSGHYNEQFF. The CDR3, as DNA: TGTGCCATCACCCCGACTAGCGGGCACTACAATGAGCAGTTCTTC.

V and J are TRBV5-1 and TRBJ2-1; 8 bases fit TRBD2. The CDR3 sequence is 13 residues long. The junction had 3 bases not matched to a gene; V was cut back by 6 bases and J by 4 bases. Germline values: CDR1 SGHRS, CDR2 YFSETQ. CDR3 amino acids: CASTAGEYNEQFF. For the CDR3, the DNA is TGCGCCAGCACAGCGGGAGAATACAATGAGCAGTTCTTC.

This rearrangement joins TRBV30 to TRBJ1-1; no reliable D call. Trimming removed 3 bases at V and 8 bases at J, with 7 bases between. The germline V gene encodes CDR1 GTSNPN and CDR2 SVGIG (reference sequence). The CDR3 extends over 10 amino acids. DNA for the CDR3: TGTGCCTGGAGACAGACGGAAGCTTTCTTT. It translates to CAWRQTEAFF. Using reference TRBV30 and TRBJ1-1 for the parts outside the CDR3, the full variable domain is SQTIHQWPATLVQPVGSPLSLECTVEGTSNPNLYWYRQAAGRGLQLLFYSVGIGQISSEVPQNLSASRPQDRQFILSSKKLLLSDSGFYLCAWRQTEAFFGQGTRLTVV.

DNA for the CDR3: TGTGCCAGCAGCCTCGGACAGGGATGGATTAATCAGCCCCAGCATTTT. Residues: CASSLGQGWINQPQHF. V and J are TRBV5-5 and TRBJ1-5, with TRBD1 matching 8 bases. J was trimmed by 4 bases and V by 4 bases; bases with no gene match: 10. Germline V gene data show CDR1 as SGHKS and CDR2 as YYEKEE (reference sequence). This CDR3 is 16 amino acids long.

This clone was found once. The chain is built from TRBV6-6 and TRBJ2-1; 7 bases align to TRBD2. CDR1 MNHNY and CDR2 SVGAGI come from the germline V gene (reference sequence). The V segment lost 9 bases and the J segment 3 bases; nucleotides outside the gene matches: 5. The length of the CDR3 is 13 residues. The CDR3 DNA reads TGTGCCAGTGAAGGCGGGGGCTACAATGAGCAGTTCTTC. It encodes CASEGGGYNEQFF.

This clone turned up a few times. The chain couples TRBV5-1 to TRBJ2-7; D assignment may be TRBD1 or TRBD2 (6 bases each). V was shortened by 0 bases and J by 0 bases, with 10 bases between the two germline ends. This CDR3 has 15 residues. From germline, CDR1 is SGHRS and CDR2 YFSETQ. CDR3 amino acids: CASSLVPGASYEQYF. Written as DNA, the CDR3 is TGCGCCAGCAGCTTGGTACCGGGGGCCTCCTACGAGCAGTACTTC. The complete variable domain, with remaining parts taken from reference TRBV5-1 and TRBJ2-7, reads KAGVTQTPRYLIKTRGQQVTLSCSPISGHRSVSWYQQTPGQGLQFLFEYFSETQRNKGNFPGRFSGRQFSNSRSEMNVSTLELGDSALYLCASSLVPGASYEQYFGPGTRLTVT.

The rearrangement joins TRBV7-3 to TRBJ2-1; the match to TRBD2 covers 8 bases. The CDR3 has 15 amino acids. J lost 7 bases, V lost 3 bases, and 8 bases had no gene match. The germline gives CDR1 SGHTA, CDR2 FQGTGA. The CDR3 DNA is TGTGCCAGCAGCTTGGGTAGCGGGAAAGGTAATGAGCAGTTCTTC. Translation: CASSLGSGKGNEQFF.

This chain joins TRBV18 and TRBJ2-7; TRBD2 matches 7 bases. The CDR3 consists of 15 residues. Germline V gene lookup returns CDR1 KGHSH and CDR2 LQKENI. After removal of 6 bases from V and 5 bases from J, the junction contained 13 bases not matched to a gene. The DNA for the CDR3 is TGTGCCAGCTCTCATCCGGGACTACCCCTTAACGAGCAGTACTTC. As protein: CASSHPGLPLNEQYF.

The CDR3 DNA reads TGTGCCAGCAGTTACGTGGATGGCTACACCTTC. It codes for CASSYVDGYTF. J is TRBJ1-2 and V is TRBV6-5, with D unresolved. V lost 2 bases to trimming and J lost 6 bases, with 4 bases between them. Germline assignment: CDR1 MNHEY and CDR2 SVGAGI. The CDR3 has 11 amino acids.

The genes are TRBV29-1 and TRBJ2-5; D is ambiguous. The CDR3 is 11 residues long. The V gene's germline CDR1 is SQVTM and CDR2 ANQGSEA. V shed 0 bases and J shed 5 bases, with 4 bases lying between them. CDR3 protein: CSVEEGETQYF. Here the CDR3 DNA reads TGCAGCGTTGAAGAAGGGGAGACCCAGTACTTC.

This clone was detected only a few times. The CDR3 nucleotides are TGTGCCAGCAGTCCGACAGGGGATTATGGCTACACCTTC. This gives the protein CASSPTGDYGYTF. This chain connects TRBV6-1 to TRBJ1-2; 8 bases are a match to TRBD1. The CDR3 has 13 amino acids. From germline, CDR1 is MNHNS and CDR2 SASEGT. Trimming cost V 5 bases and J 5 bases; bases outside gene matches: 4.

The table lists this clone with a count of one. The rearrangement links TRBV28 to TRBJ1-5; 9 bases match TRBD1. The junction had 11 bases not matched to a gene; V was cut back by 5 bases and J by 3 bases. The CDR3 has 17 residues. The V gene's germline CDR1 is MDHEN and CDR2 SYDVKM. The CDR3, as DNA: TGTGCCAGCAGTCCCTGGGGGGGACAGGGTTTCAATCAGCCCCAGCATTTT. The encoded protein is CASSPWGGQGFNQPQHF.

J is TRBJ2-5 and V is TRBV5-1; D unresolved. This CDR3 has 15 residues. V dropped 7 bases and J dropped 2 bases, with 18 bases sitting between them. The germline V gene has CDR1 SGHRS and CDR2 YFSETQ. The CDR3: CASSPRGVGQETQYF. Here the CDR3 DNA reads TGCGCCAGCTCCCCTCGTGGGGTCGGACAAGAGACCCAGTACTTC.

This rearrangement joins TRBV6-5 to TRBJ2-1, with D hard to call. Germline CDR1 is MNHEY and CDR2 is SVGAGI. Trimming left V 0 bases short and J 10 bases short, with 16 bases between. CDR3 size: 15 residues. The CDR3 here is CASSYSWSSNKEQFF. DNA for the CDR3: TGTGCCAGCAGTTACTCATGGTCATCCAATAAGGAGCAGTTCTTC.

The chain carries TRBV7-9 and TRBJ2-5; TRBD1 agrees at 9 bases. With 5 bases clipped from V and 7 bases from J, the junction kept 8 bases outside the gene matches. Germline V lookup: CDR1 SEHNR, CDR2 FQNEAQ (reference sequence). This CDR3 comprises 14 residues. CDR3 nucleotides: TGTGCCAGCAGCCTCGACAGGGGGAGTTGGACCCAGTACTTC. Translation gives CASSLDRGSWTQYF.

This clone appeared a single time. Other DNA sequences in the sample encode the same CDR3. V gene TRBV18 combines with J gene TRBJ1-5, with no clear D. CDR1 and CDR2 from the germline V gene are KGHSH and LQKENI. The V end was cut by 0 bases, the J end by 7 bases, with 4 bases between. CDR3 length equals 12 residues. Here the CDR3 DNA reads TGTGCCAGCTCACCACCTGGGCAGCCCCAGCATTTT. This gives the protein CASSPPGQPQHF.

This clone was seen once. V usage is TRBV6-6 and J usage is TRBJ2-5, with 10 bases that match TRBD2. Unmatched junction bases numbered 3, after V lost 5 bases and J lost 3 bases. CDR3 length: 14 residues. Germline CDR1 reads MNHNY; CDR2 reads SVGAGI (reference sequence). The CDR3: CASSRTSGEETQYF. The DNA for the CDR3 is TGTGCCAGCAGTAGGACTAGCGGAGAAGAGACCCAGTACTTC.

CDR3 residues: CASSLYDRDSQPQHF. Written as DNA, the CDR3 is TGCGCCAGCAGCTTGTACGACAGGGATTCTCAGCCCCAGCATTTT. V gene TRBV5-1 combines with J gene TRBJ1-5; TRBD1 agrees at 7 bases. V shed 1 base, J shed 6 bases, and the junction held 7 bases outside the gene matches. Germline V gene lookup returns CDR1 SGHRS and CDR2 YFSETQ. The CDR3 spans 15 residues.

In DNA form, the CDR3 reads TGTGCCAGCAGCTTAGGGAGTCTAAGCTCCTACGAGCAGTACTTC. This sequence encodes CASSLGSLSSYEQYF. The V call is TRBV11-2, the J call TRBJ2-7; D uncertain. The length of the CDR3 is 15 residues. Germline V gene sequence: CDR1 SGHAT, CDR2 FQNNGV. Trimming cost V 1 base and J 0 bases, with 10 bases left between them.

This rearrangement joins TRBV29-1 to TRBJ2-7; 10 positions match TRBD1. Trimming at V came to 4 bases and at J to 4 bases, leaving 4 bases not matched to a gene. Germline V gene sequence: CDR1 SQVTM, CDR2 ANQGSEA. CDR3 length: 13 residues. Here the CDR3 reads CSVGDRGGYEQYF. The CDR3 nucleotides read TGCAGCGTTGGGGACAGGGGAGGGTACGAGCAGTACTTC.

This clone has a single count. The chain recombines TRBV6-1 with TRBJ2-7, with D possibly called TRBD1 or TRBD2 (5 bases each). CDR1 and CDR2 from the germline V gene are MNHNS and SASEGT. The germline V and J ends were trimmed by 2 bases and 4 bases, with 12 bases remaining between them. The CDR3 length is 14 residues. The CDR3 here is CASSEWQGEYEQYF. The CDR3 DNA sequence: TGTGCCAGCAGTGAATGGCAGGGAGAGTACGAGCAGTACTTC.

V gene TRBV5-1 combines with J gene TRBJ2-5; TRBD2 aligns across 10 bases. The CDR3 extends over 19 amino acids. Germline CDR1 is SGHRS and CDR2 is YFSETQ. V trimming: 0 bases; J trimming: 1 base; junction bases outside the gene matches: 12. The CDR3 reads CASSLGLAGVGGSQETQYF. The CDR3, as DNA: TGCGCCAGCAGCTTGGGACTAGCGGGCGTTGGGGGATCCCAAGAGACCCAGTACTTC.

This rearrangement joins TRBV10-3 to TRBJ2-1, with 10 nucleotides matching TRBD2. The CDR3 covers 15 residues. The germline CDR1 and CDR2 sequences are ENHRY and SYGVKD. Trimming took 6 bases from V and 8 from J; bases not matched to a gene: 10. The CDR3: CAISSGAGGSDEQFF. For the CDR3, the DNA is TGTGCCATCAGCTCGGGAGCGGGAGGGTCCGATGAGCAGTTCTTC.

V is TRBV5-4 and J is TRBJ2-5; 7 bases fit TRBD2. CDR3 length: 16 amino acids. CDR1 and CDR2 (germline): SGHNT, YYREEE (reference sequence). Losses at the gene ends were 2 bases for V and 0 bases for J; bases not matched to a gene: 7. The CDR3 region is CASSFRLAGYQETQYF. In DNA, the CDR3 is TGTGCCAGCAGCTTTCGACTAGCCGGGTACCAAGAGACCCAGTACTTC.

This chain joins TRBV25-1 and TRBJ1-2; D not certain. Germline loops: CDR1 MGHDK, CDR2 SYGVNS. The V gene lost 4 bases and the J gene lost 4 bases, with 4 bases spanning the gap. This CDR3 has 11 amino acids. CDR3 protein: CASSASYGYTF. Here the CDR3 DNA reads TGTGCCAGCAGTGCCAGCTATGGCTACACCTTC.